This T cell receptor beta chain was identified during a study of high-grade serous ovarian cancer treatment subgroups. Study background: Samples averaged approximately 15,000 reads and about 7,100 unique TCR beta rearrangements. Study findings and constraints: Spatial context was lost because tumors were sequenced in bulk. Higher neoantigen levels went with greater TCR clonal relatedness.

Trimming took 4 bases from V and 1 from J, leaving 12 bases between them. Germline CDR1 is SGDLS and CDR2 is YYNGEE. The CDR3 loop spans 15 amino acids. TCRdb's copy holds only in-frame clones and misses some; the assay was immunoSEQ multiplex PCR. The top ten clones hold 5.5% to 8% of a sample with some 15,000 clones, roughly nine tenths of them seen once. Tumor samples were obtained before definitive surgery or chemotherapy. Concerning this clone itself: Its antigen remains unidentified.

This chain connects TRBV9 to TRBJ1-5; D gene unclear. Material: tumor tissue. The sequence was collected from a human donor with high-grade serous ovarian cancer. CDR3: CASSLEGGSNQPQHF. CDR3 nucleotides: TGTGCCAGCAGCTTAGAAGGTGGAAGCAATCAGCCCCAGCATTTT.